This T cell receptor (beta chain) was captured by sequencing in a study of beta chain features in type 1 diabetes. The ends were cut back, 0 bases at V and 0 bases at J, with 4 bases in the middle. The CDR3 has 15 residues. The germline gives CDR1 SGHKS, CDR2 YYEKEE (reference sequence). Every single donor gave one heparinised blood draw, and these averaged about 116 mL. General observations from the study: There was no resolution here of whether HLA type influences TCRB rearrangement.

As concerns this clone: Its matching antigen is unknown.

Every isolated RNA sample was fully reverse transcribed, so sequencing captured expressed TCRB transcripts. Libraries were prepared by immunoSEQ multiplex PCR; TCRdb keeps only in-frame clonotypes and omits some of them. The table shows about 240,000 clones, with 27% occurring only once. The sample comprised central memory CD4+ T cells from blood. This sequence originates from a man aged 25-45 years in good health. The J gene is TRBJ2-6, the V gene TRBV5-5; D unclear. CDR3 sequence reads: CASSLEGSGANVLTF. In nucleotides, the CDR3 is TGTGCCAGCAGCTTGGAAGGCTCTGGGGCCAACGTCCTGACTTTC. Filled out from reference TRBV5-5 and TRBJ2-6, the complete variable domain reads DAGVTQSPTHLIKTRGQQVTLRCSPISGHKSVSWYQQVLGQGPQFIFQYYEKEERGRGNFPDRFSARQFPNYSSELNVNALLLGDSALYLCASSLEGSGANVLTFGAGSRLTVL.